The 9 T cell receptor beta chains reported below all come from one sample, sequenced in a study of Graves' ophthalmopathy and Graves' hyperthyroidism. The study amplified TCR beta CDR3 regions using RNA transcripts. The library came from an HTBI-primed first-round RT-PCR and a second-round multiplex PCR. TCRdb processed the multiplex PCR reads anew with MiXCR; each CDR3 protein has one entry. This sample carries 170,000 or so distinct CDR3 sequences, around two fifths of them seen once, and the ten largest clones take approximately 6.3%. The sample taken for sequencing was peripheral blood. These receptors were obtained from a middle-aged woman with Graves' ophthalmopathy.

In this sample, this clonotype turned up many times. The gene calls are TRBV29-1 and TRBJ2-5; D gene unclear. CDR3 length: 12 amino acids. CDR1 and CDR2 from the germline V gene are SQVTM and ANQGSEA. Trimming cost V 4 bases and J 1 base, with 7 bases left between them. For the CDR3, the DNA is TGCAGCGTTGGTCCGGGCCAAGAGACCCAGTACTTC. It translates to CSVGPGQETQYF. Drawing the rest from reference TRBV29-1 and TRBJ2-5, the complete variable domain is SAVISQKPSRDICQRGTSLTIQCQVDSQVTMMFWYRQQPGQSLTLIATANQGSEATYESGFVIDKFPISRPNLTFSTLTVSNMSPEDSSIYLCSVGPGQETQYFGPGTRLLVL.

This clonotype was picked up many times. This sequence joins TRBV20-1 and TRBJ2-3; either TRBD1 or TRBD2 may supply D (5 bases each). V was trimmed by 3 bases and J by 2 bases, leaving 15 bases between them. The CDR3 spans 15 residues. CDR1 and CDR2 (germline): DFQATT, SNEGSKA (reference sequence). The CDR3 region has the DNA TGCAGTGCTAGTGGGGTTGGGGGAATCACAGATACGCAGTATTTT. Protein: CSASGVGGITDTQYF.

This clonotype was counted ten times or more. The V call is TRBV11-2, the J call TRBJ2-5, with 7 bases identical to TRBD2. This CDR3 is 15 amino acids long. Losses at the gene ends were 5 bases for V and 0 bases for J; bases not matched to a gene: 6. Per the germline V gene, CDR1 is SGHAT and CDR2 is FQNNGV. The CDR3: CASSPQLANQETQYF. The DNA of the CDR3 is TGTGCCAGCAGCCCTCAACTAGCGAACCAAGAGACCCAGTACTTC.

This clonotype came up many times. In DNA, the CDR3 is TGTGCCAGCAGTCCCGCCTCTAGCGGGAGGTTGTCGTCCGGGGAGCTGTTTTTT. This encodes CASSPASSGRLSSGELFF. The rearrangement joins TRBV4-2 to TRBJ2-2; 11 positions agree with TRBD2. CDR1 LGHNA and CDR2 YNFKEQ come from the germline V gene. V gave up 6 bases and J gave up 6 bases; unmatched junction bases: 15. This CDR3 region has 18 residues.

This clonotype was counted only a few times. V usage is TRBV24-1 and J usage is TRBJ2-5; D perhaps matches TRBD2 (6 bases). The CDR3 extends over 15 amino acids. CDR1 KGHDR and CDR2 SFDVKD come from the germline V gene. Trimming shortened V by 3 bases and J by 7 bases, and 17 bases separated the two germline ends. CDR3 loop: CATSDIRDSPRTQYF. The CDR3 nucleotides are TGTGCCACCAGTGATATCCGGGACTCCCCGCGGACCCAGTACTTC.

CDR3 loop: CASAKSTTFYEQYF. CDR3 nucleotide sequence: TGTGCCAGCGCTAAGTCTACGACCTTCTACGAGCAGTACTTC. The gene calls are TRBV6-2 or TRBV6-3 and TRBJ2-7; D gene unclear. V was trimmed by 8 bases and J by 3 bases, leaving 17 bases between them. Looked up from germline, CDR1 is MNHEY and CDR2 is SVGEGT. The CDR3 covers 14 residues.

This rearrangement joins TRBV6-1 to TRBJ1-5, with TRBD1 as a possible D gene (6 bases). From germline, CDR1 is MNHNS and CDR2 SASEGT. V gave up 8 bases and J gave up 3 bases, with 14 bases separating them. CDR3 size: 14 residues. CDR3 sequence (DNA): TGTGCCAGCCGAAGGTCAGGGGCCAATCAGCCCCAGCATTTT. As protein: CASRRSGANQPQHF.

The chain combines TRBV12-3 or TRBV12-4 with TRBJ2-7; D gene ambiguous. The CDR3 has 14 amino acids. Between the trimmed V and J ends, which lost 7 bases and 5 bases, there was a span of 18 bases. The DNA for the CDR3 is TGTGCCAGCACCCAAATTGCTAGATCGGACGAGCAGTACTTC. It yields the protein CASTQIARSDEQYF.

The rearrangement joins TRBV19 to TRBJ2-7; D is uncertain. V was cut by 5 bases and J by 1 base, with 12 bases left in between. The CDR3 consists of 14 residues. CDR1 and CDR2 (germline): LNHDA, SQIVND (reference sequence). DNA of the CDR3: TGTGCCAGTAGTCGGGCAGTCTCTTCCTACGAGCAGTACTTC. This sequence encodes CASSRAVSSYEQYF.